This T cell receptor beta chain was recorded in a study of T cells in Graves' hyperthyroidism and ophthalmopathy. Patients affected by ophthalmopathy presented a Clinical Activity Score of at least 3, a NOSPECS grade of at least 4, and disease duration below 3 months. With 6 bases removed from V and 6 bases from J, the gap between germline ends came to 12 bases. Germline CDR1 is MNHNS and CDR2 is SASEGT. The length of the CDR3 is 13 residues. This clonotype was observed many times. Amplification of TCR beta CDR3 regions was performed using RNA transcripts as template. The primer set for the first-round RT-PCR of the TCR CDR3 was HTBI. In TCRdb, the multiplex PCR reads were re-called with MiXCR into one record per CDR3 protein. Here the sample spans approximately 300,000 distinct CDR3 sequences, about a sixth being singletons.

The gene calls are TRBV6-1 and TRBJ2-1, with TRBD2 as a possible D gene (5 bases). The sample was blood. The clonotype was recovered from a woman aged 60 to 75 with Graves' ophthalmopathy. The CDR3 sequence: CASSLSGSNEQFF. The CDR3 DNA is TGTGCCAGCAGCCTGAGCGGAAGCAATGAGCAGTTCTTC.